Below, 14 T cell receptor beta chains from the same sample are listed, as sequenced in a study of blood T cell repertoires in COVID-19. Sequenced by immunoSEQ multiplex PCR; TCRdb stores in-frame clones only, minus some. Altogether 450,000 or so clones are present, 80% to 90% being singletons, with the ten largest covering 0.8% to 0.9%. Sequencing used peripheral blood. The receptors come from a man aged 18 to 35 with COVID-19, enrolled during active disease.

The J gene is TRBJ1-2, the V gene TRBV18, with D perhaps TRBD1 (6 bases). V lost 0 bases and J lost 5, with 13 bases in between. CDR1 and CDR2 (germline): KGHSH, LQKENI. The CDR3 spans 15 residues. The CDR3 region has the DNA TGTGCCAGCTCACCACCGGGCAGGGGATATTATGGCTACACCTTC. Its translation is CASSPPGRGYYGYTF.

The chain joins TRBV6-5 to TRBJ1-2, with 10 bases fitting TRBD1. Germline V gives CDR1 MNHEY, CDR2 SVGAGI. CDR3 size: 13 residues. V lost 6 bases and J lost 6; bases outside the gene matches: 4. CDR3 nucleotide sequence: TGTGCCAGCAGACCGGGGACAGGGGATGGCTACACCTTC. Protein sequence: CASRPGTGDGYTF.

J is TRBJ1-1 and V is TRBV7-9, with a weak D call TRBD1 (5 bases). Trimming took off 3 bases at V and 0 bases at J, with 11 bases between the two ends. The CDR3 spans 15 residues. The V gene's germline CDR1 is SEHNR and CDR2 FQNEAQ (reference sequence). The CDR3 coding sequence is TGTGCCAGCAGCTTTCAGGGCCGGATGAACACTGAAGCTTTCTTT. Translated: CASSFQGRMNTEAFF.

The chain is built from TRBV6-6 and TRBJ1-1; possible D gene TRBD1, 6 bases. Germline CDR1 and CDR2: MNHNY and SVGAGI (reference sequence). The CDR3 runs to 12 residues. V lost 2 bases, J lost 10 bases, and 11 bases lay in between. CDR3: CASSYRGSGAFF. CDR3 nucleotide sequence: TGTGCCAGCAGTTACAGGGGGTCGGGAGCTTTCTTT.

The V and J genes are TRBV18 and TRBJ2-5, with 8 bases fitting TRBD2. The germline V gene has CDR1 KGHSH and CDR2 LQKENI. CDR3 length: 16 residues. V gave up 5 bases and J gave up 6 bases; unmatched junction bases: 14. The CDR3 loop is CASSSKLAVEVKTQYF. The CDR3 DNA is TGTGCCAGCTCATCCAAACTAGCGGTGGAGGTTAAGACCCAGTACTTC.

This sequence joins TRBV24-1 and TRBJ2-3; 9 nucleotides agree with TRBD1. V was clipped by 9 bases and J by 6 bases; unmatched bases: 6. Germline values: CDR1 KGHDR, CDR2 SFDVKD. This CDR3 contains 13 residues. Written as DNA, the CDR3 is TGTGCCACCCGACGGACAGGGGAGGATACGCAGTATTTT. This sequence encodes CATRRTGEDTQYF.

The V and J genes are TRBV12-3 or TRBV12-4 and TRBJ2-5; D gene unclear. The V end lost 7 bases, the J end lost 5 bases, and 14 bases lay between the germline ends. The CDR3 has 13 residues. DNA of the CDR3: TGTGCCAGCAAGGTTGAGGCCGTGGAGACCCAGTACTTC. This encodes CASKVEAVETQYF.

The chain's CDR3 is CASSQAHGGNQPQHF. The CDR3 coding sequence is TGTGCCAGCAGCCAAGCCCACGGGGGTAATCAGCCCCAGCATTTT. This chain connects TRBV3-1 (or the pseudogene TRBV3-2) to TRBJ1-5, with D perhaps TRBD1 (5 bases). V shed 1 base and J shed 4 bases, with 11 bases lying between them. This CDR3 has 15 residues. CDR1 and CDR2 (germline): LGHDT, YNNKEL (reference sequence).

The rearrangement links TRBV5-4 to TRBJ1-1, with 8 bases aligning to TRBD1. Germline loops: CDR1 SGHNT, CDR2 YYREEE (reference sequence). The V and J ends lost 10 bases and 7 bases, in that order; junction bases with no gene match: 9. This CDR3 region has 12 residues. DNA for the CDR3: TGTGCCGGGGGACAGGAAGGGAGTGAAGCTTTCTTT. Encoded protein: CAGGQEGSEAFF.

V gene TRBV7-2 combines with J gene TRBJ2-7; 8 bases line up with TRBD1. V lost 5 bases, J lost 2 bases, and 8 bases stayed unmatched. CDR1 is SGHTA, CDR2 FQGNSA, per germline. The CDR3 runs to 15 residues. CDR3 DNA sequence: TGTGCCAGCAGCATCGACAGGGGTCGGGCCTACGAGCAGTACTTC. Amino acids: CASSIDRGRAYEQYF.

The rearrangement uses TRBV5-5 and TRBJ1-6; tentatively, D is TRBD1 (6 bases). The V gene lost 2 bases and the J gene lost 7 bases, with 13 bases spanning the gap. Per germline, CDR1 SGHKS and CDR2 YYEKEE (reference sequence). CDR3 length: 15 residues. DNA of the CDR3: TGTGCCAGCAGCTTATGGGGGCCGACCAATTCACCCCTCCACTTT. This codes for CASSLWGPTNSPLHF. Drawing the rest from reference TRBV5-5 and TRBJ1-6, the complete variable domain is DAGVTQSPTHLIKTRGQQVTLRCSPISGHKSVSWYQQVLGQGPQFIFQYYEKEERGRGNFPDRFSARQFPNYSSELNVNALLLGDSALYLCASSLWGPTNSPLHFGNGTRLTVT.

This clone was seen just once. CDR3: CASSETGANVLTF. The CDR3 nucleotides are TGTGCCAGCAGTGAGACTGGGGCCAACGTCCTGACTTTC. The V and J genes are TRBV28 and TRBJ2-6; D gene uncertain. Germline V gives CDR1 MDHEN, CDR2 SYDVKM. This CDR3 spans 13 amino acids. V lost 5 bases to trimming and J lost 2 bases, with 4 bases between them.

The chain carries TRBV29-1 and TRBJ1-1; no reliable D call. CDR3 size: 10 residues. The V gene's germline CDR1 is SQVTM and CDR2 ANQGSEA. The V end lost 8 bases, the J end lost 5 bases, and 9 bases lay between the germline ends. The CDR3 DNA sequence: TGCAGCCTTTCTGAGACTGAAGCTTTCTTT. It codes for CSLSETEAFF.

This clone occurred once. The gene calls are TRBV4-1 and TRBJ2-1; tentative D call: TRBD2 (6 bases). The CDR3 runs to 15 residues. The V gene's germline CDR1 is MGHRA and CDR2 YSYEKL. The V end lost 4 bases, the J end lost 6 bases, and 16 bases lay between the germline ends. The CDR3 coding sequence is TGCGCCAGCAGCCCCACCCAGCGGGTTGCCAATGAGCAGTTCTTC. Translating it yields CASSPTQRVANEQFF.